A single sample is the source of the 6 T cell receptor beta chains below, sequenced in a study of OX40 agonist ivuxolimab in advanced cancers. Sequencing used immunoSEQ multiplex PCR; TCRdb keeps in-frame clones, though not all of them. The sample lists around 65,000 clones, 89% occurring once. Here the sequenced sample was CD4+ or CD8+ T cells sorted from blood, taken in a trial of the OX40 agonist ivuxolimab. The receptor set was obtained from an adult with an advanced solid tumor such as melanoma, head and neck, liver or kidney cancer.

This chain uses TRBV27 with TRBJ2-7; the D is unclear. The CDR3 length is 13 residues. Germline loops: CDR1 MNHEY, CDR2 SMNVEV (reference sequence). With 3 bases removed from V and 3 bases from J, the gap between germline ends came to 9 bases. The DNA for the CDR3 is TGTGCCAGCAGTTTGGGATTATACTACGAGCAGTACTTC. Its protein is CASSLGLYYEQYF.

V usage is TRBV15 and J usage is TRBJ2-1; 9 bases match TRBD2. The CDR3 has 15 residues. The V and J ends lost 5 bases and 3 bases, in that order; junction bases with no gene match: 5. The germline CDR1 and CDR2 sequences are LNHNV and YYDKDF (reference sequence). The CDR3 protein is CATSATSGGYNEQFF. The CDR3 region has the DNA TGTGCCACCAGCGCGACTAGCGGCGGCTACAATGAGCAGTTCTTC. The variable domain in full, completed from reference TRBV15 and TRBJ2-1, reads DAMVIQNPRYQVTQFGKPVTLSCSQTLNHNVMYWYQQKSSQAPKLLFHYYDKDFNNEADTPDNFQSRRPNTSFCFLDIRSPGLGDTAMYLCATSATSGGYNEQFFGPGTRLTVL.

CDR3 amino acids: CASSVRGGGYEQYF. The CDR3 DNA is TGTGCCAGCAGCGTAAGGGGAGGTGGTTACGAGCAGTACTTC. The V gene is TRBV9, the J gene TRBJ2-7, with D perhaps TRBD2 (6 bases). Trimming took off 1 base at V and 4 bases at J, with 12 bases between the two ends. The CDR3 loop spans 14 amino acids. Germline V gene sequence: CDR1 SGDLS, CDR2 YYNGEE.

The chain is built from TRBV5-4 and TRBJ1-2; D is uncertain. The V gene lost 0 bases and the J gene lost 0 bases, with 24 bases spanning the gap. The CDR3 runs 20 residues. CDR1 and CDR2 (germline): SGHNT, YYREEE (reference sequence). CDR3 sequence: CASSLEGWKHMILSNYGYTF. CDR3 DNA sequence: TGTGCCAGCAGCTTGGAAGGGTGGAAGCACATGATATTATCTAACTATGGCTACACCTTC.

In this sample, this clone turned up a few times. The chain uses TRBV11-2 and TRBJ2-7, with D possibly being TRBD1 or TRBD2 (5 bases each). The CDR3 sequence is 14 residues long. The V end lost 3 bases, the J end lost 0 bases, and 9 bases lay between the germline ends. From germline, CDR1 is SGHAT and CDR2 FQNNGV. The CDR3 coding sequence is TGTGCCAGCAGCTTTGGGACGGCCTCCTACGAGCAGTACTTC. Translating it yields CASSFGTASYEQYF. Variable domain in full (rest from reference TRBV11-2 and TRBJ2-7): EAGVAQSPRYKIIEKRQSVAFWCNPISGHATLYWYQQILGQGPKLLIQFQNNGVVDDSQLPKDRFSAERLKGVDSTLKIQPAKLEDSAVYLCASSFGTASYEQYFGPGTRLTVT.

The V gene is TRBV4-1, the J gene TRBJ2-1; 9 bases are a match to TRBD2. Germline CDR1 is MGHRA and CDR2 is YSYEKL. The CDR3 totals 19 residues. V shed 4 bases, J shed 4 bases, and the junction held 17 bases outside the gene matches. Here the CDR3 DNA reads TGCGCCAGCAGCCCTCACCCCATGTTTGAGACTAGCGGATACAATGAGCAGTTCTTC. Protein product: CASSPHPMFETSGYNEQFF.